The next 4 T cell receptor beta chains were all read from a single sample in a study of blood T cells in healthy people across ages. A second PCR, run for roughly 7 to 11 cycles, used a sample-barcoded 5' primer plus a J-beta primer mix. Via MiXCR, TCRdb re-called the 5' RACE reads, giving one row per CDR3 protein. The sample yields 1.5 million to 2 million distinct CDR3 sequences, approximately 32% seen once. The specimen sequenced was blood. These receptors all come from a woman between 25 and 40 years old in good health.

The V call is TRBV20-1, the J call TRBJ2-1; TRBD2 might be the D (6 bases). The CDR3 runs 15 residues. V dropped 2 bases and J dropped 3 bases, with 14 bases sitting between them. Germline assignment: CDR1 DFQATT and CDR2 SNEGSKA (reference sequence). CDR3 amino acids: CSARFGSGFYNEQFF. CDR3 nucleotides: TGCAGTGCTAGATTCGGGAGTGGTTTCTACAATGAGCAGTTCTTC.

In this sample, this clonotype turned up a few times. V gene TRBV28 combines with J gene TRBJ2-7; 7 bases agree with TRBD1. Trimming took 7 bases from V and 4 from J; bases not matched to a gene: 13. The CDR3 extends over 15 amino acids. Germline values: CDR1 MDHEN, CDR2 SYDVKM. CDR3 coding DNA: TGTGCCAGCACTACTCCGACGGACAGGAGGTACGAGCAGTACTTC. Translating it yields CASTTPTDRRYEQYF.

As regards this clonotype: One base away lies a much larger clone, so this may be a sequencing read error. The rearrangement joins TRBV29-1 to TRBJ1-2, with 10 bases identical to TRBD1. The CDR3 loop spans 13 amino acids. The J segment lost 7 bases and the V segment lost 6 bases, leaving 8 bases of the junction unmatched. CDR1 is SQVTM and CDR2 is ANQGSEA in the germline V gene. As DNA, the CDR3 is TGCAGCGTACCGGGACAGGGGCACTGTGGCTACACCTTC. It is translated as CSVPGQGHCGYTF. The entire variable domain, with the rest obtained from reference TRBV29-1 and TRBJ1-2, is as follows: SAVISQKPSRDICQRGTSLTIQCQVDSQVTMMFWYRQQPGQSLTLIATANQGSEATYESGFVIDKFPISRPNLTFSTLTVSNMSPEDSSIYLCSVPGQGHCGYTFGSGTRLTVV.

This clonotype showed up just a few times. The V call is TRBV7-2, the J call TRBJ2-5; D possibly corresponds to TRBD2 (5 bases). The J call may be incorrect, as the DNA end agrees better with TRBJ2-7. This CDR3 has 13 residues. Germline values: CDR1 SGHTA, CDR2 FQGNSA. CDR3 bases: TGTGCCAGCAGCTTGGACTGGGCCTACGAGCAGTACTTC. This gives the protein CASSLDWAYEQYF.